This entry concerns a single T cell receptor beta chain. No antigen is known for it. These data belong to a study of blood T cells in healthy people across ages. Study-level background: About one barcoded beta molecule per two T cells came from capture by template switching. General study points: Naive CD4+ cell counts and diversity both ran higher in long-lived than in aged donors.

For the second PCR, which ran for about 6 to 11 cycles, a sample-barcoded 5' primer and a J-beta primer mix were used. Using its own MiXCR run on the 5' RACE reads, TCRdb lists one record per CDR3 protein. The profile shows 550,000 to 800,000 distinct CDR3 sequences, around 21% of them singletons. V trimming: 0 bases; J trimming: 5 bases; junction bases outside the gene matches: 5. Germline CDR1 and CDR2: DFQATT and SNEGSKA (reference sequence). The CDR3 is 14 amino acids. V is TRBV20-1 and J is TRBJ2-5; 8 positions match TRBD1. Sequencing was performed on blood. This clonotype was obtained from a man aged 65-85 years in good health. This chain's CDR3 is CSAREPGGLETQYF. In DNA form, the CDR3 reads TGCAGTGCTAGAGAGCCAGGGGGCTTGGAGACCCAGTACTTC.